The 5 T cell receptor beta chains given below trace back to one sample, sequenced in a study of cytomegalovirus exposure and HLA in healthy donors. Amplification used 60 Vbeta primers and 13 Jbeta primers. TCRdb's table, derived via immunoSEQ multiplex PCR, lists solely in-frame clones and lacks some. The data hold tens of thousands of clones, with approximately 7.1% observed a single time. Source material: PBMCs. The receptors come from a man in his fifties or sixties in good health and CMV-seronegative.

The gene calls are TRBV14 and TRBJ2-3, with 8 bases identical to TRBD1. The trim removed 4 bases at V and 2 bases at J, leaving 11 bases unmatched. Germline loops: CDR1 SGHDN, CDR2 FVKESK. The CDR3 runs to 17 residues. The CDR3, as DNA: TGTGCCAGCAGCCGACGCCTCCCGGGACAGGACACAGATACGCAGTATTTT. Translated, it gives CASSRRLPGQDTDTQYF.

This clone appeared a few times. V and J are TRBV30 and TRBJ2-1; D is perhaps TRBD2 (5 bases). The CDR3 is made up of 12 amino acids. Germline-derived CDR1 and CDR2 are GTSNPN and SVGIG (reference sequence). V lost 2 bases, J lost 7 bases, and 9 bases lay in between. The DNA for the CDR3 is TGTGCCTGGAGTCTTCGGGGTAATGAGCAGTTCTTC. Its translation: CAWSLRGNEQFF.

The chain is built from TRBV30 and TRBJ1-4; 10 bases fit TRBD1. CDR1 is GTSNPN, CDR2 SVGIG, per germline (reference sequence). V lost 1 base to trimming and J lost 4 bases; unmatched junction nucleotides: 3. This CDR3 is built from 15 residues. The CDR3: CAWSAGQGVNEKLFF. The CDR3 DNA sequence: TGTGCCTGGAGTGCCGGACAGGGGGTTAATGAAAAACTGTTTTTT.

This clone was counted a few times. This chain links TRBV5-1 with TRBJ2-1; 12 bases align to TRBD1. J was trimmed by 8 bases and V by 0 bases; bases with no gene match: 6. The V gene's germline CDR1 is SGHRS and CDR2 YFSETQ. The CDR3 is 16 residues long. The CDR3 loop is CASSLDGTGGFDEQFF. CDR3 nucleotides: TGCGCCAGCAGCTTGGACGGGACAGGGGGCTTCGATGAGCAGTTCTTC. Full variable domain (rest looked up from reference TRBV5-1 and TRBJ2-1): KAGVTQTPRYLIKTRGQQVTLSCSPISGHRSVSWYQQTPGQGLQFLFEYFSETQRNKGNFPGRFSGRQFSNSRSEMNVSTLELGDSALYLCASSLDGTGGFDEQFFGPGTRLTVL.

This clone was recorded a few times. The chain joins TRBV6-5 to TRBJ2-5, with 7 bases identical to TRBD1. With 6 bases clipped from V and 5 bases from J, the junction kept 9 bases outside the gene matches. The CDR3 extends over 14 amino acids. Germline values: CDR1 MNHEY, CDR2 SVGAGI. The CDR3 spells CASSRTGTDETQYF. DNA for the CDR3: TGTGCCAGCAGCCGGACCGGGACAGATGAGACCCAGTACTTC.